The rows below give T cell receptor beta chains drawn from one sample of a study of T cells after yellow fever vaccination. MiXCR, run by TCRdb on the 5' RACE reads, gives a single entry per CDR3 protein. The sample contains 450,000 to 600,000 distinct CDR3 sequences, roughly 13% of which appear only once. Sequenced material: PBMCs, taken on the day of the yellow fever booster vaccination. The receptors here all came from a man aged 25 to 40 who received the YFV17D yellow fever vaccine. Each CDR3 is given with its conserved first and last residue. Fields, in order: clone size, CDR3 length, V gene, J gene, D gene, CDR3 DNA, CDR3 protein. A D gene is named only where the DNA matches it firmly. The size of a clone is reported for some rows only, either as once, few or many, or as a class for expanded clones.

abundance: .
len: 15
v_gene: TRBV9
j_gene: TRBJ2-7
d_gene: TRBD2
CDR3nt: TGTGCCAGCAGCTACGGGACTAGCGGGAGCGGCGAGCAGTACTTC
CDR3aa: CASSYGTSGSGEQYF

abundance: .
len: 14
v_gene: TRBV6-2/TRBV6-3
j_gene: TRBJ2-1
d_gene: TRBD2
CDR3nt: TGTGCCACGGGACTAGCGGGCTCCTACAATGAGCAGTTCTTC
CDR3aa: CATGLAGSYNEQFF

abundance: .
len: 14
v_gene: TRBV6-2/TRBV6-3
j_gene: TRBJ1-5
d_gene: TRBD1
CDR3nt: TGTGCCAGCAGTCGGGGACAGGGCACCCAGCCCCAGCATTTT
CDR3aa: CASSRGQGTQPQHF

abundance: few
len: 15
v_gene: TRBV4-3
j_gene: TRBJ2-7
d_gene: .
CDR3nt: TGCGCCAGCAGCCTGGACCCCACCGGCTCCTACGAGCAGTACTTC
CDR3aa: CASSLDPTGSYEQYF

abundance: few
len: 15
v_gene: TRBV14
j_gene: TRBJ2-5
d_gene: TRBD1
CDR3nt: TGTGCCAGCAGCCAATGGACAGGGGCGCAAGAGACCCAGTACTTC
CDR3aa: CASSQWTGAQETQYF

abundance: few
len: 14
v_gene: TRBV7-9
j_gene: TRBJ2-4
d_gene: TRBD2
CDR3nt: TGTGCCAGCAGCCAAACTAGCGGGAGCCCCCTAAAGTACTTC
CDR3aa: CASSQTSGSPLKYF

abundance: few
len: 14
v_gene: TRBV20-1
j_gene: TRBJ2-2
d_gene: .
CDR3nt: TGCAGTGCCCACGGGGCAAGTAGGACCGGGGAGCTGTTTTTT
CDR3aa: CSAHGASRTGELFF

abundance: few
len: 15
v_gene: TRBV6-2/TRBV6-3
j_gene: TRBJ2-2
d_gene: TRBD1
CDR3nt: TGTGCCAGCAGACGACAGGGAACCTCTACCGGGGAGCTGTTTTTT
CDR3aa: CASRRQGTSTGELFF

abundance: .
len: 14
v_gene: TRBV6-1
j_gene: TRBJ2-2
d_gene: .
CDR3nt: TGTGCCAGCAGCCCTCCCGGCAGGGCCGGGGAGCCGTTTTTT
CDR3aa: CASSPPGRAGEPFF

abundance: few
len: 16
v_gene: TRBV5-8
j_gene: TRBJ2-1
d_gene: TRBD2
CDR3nt: TGTGCCAGCAGCTTTTCGTTGACTAGCGGCTACAATGAGCAGTTCTTC
CDR3aa: CASSFSLTSGYNEQFF

abundance: few
len: 13
v_gene: TRBV20-1
j_gene: TRBJ2-5
d_gene: .
CDR3nt: TGCAGTGCTTCCTGGGGCATCCAAGAGACCCAGTACTTC
CDR3aa: CSASWGIQETQYF

abundance: few
len: 16
v_gene: TRBV6-5
j_gene: TRBJ2-2
d_gene: TRBD2
CDR3nt: TGTGCCAGCAGTTACCAAATAGCGGGAGATACCGGGGAGCTGTTTTTT
CDR3aa: CASSYQIAGDTGELFF

abundance: few
len: 15
v_gene: TRBV5-1
j_gene: TRBJ2-1
d_gene: .
CDR3nt: TGCGCCAGCAGCTTGGCCGAGACATCCTACAATGAGCAGTTCTTC
CDR3aa: CASSLAETSYNEQFF

abundance: many
len: 15
v_gene: TRBV5-5
j_gene: TRBJ2-1
d_gene: TRBD2
CDR3nt: TGTGCCAGCAGTAGGGGACTAGCGGGAGTCAATGAGCAGTTCTTC
CDR3aa: CASSRGLAGVNEQFF

abundance: .
len: 11
v_gene: TRBV20-1
j_gene: TRBJ2-7
d_gene: .
CDR3nt: TGCAGTGCTAGTAACTCCTACGAGCAGTACTTC
CDR3aa: CSASNSYEQYF

abundance: .
len: 18
v_gene: TRBV3-1
j_gene: TRBJ1-5
d_gene: .
CDR3nt: TGTGCCAGCAGCCAAGATCGGGGGGGGCAATATAGCAATCAGCCCCAGCATTTT
CDR3aa: CASSQDRGGQYSNQPQHF

abundance: few
len: 15
v_gene: TRBV7-9
j_gene: TRBJ2-7
d_gene: .
CDR3nt: TGTGCCAGCAGCTCCGTAGAGGCGGCTCTCTACGAGCAGTACTTC
CDR3aa: CASSSVEAALYEQYF

abundance: few
len: 13
v_gene: TRBV20-1
j_gene: TRBJ2-5
d_gene: TRBD1
CDR3nt: TGCAGTGCTGCCGACAGGGTGGGAGAGACCCAGTACTTC
CDR3aa: CSAADRVGETQYF

abundance: .
len: 15
v_gene: TRBV10-2
j_gene: TRBJ2-3
d_gene: .
CDR3nt: TGCGCCAGCAGGGGGGGAAGGAGCATCACAGATACGCAGTATTTT
CDR3aa: CASRGGRSITDTQYF

abundance: few
len: 16
v_gene: TRBV6-1
j_gene: TRBJ2-7
d_gene: .
CDR3nt: TGTGCCAGCAGTGCGACCCAGGACAGCTCTCCCTACGAGCAGTACTTC
CDR3aa: CASSATQDSSPYEQYF

abundance: .
len: 16
v_gene: TRBV5-1
j_gene: TRBJ2-5
d_gene: .
CDR3nt: TGCGCCAGCAGCTTCGCCGAGGTCTGGGGCCAAGAGACCCAGTACTTC
CDR3aa: CASSFAEVWGQETQYF

abundance: .
len: 13
v_gene: TRBV20-1
j_gene: TRBJ2-2
d_gene: TRBD1
CDR3nt: TGCAGTGCTAGGACAGGGGTAACCGGGGAGCTGTTTTTT
CDR3aa: CSARTGVTGELFF

abundance: few
len: 12
v_gene: TRBV9
j_gene: TRBJ2-2
d_gene: .
CDR3nt: TGTGCCAGCAGCACATCCACCGGGGAGCTGTTTTTT
CDR3aa: CASSTSTGELFF

abundance: .
len: 13
v_gene: TRBV10-3
j_gene: TRBJ2-5
d_gene: .
CDR3nt: TGTGCCATCAGTGAGCCTAGCTTAGAGACCCAGTACTTC
CDR3aa: CAISEPSLETQYF

abundance: few
len: 13
v_gene: TRBV4-3
j_gene: TRBJ2-7
d_gene: TRBD1
CDR3nt: TGCGCCAGCAGCCCCTCACAGGGGTTCGAGCAGTACTTC
CDR3aa: CASSPSQGFEQYF

abundance: few
len: 16
v_gene: TRBV12-3/TRBV12-4
j_gene: TRBJ2-1
d_gene: .
CDR3nt: TGTGCCAGCAGCCCCCCCGGGGGAACCTCCTACAATGAGCAGTTCTTC
CDR3aa: CASSPPGGTSYNEQFF

abundance: .
len: 15
v_gene: TRBV5-1
j_gene: TRBJ2-1
d_gene: .
CDR3nt: TGCGCCAGCAGCTTCGACCCCCCCAGGGTCAATGAGCAGTTCTTC
CDR3aa: CASSFDPPRVNEQFF

abundance: .
len: 15
v_gene: TRBV7-2
j_gene: TRBJ2-2
d_gene: TRBD2
CDR3nt: TGTGCCAGCAGCCCGGGACTAGCCAAAACCGGGGAGCTGTTTTTT
CDR3aa: CASSPGLAKTGELFF

abundance: few
len: 15
v_gene: TRBV5-1
j_gene: TRBJ2-3
d_gene: TRBD2
CDR3nt: TGCGCCAGCAGCCTGGAGGGACTAAGAACAGATACGCAGTATTTT
CDR3aa: CASSLEGLRTDTQYF

abundance: few
len: 15
v_gene: TRBV10-1
j_gene: TRBJ2-1
d_gene: .
CDR3nt: TGCGCCAGCAGTGAGAGGGGGAGCTCCTACAATGAGCAGTTCTTC
CDR3aa: CASSERGSSYNEQFF

abundance: many
len: 15
v_gene: TRBV20-1
j_gene: TRBJ2-1
d_gene: TRBD2
CDR3nt: TGCAGTGCTAGAGCGGGGGCGGGAGGGTCAAATGAGCAGTTCTTC
CDR3aa: CSARAGAGGSNEQFF

abundance: .
len: 14
v_gene: TRBV5-1
j_gene: TRBJ2-7
d_gene: TRBD1
CDR3nt: TGCGCCAGCAGCTACCGGACAGGGGGCGACGGGCAGTACTTC
CDR3aa: CASSYRTGGDGQYF

abundance: few
len: 15
v_gene: TRBV7-8
j_gene: TRBJ2-7
d_gene: TRBD2
CDR3nt: TGTGCCAGCAGCCTACGGGGGGGTATCTCCTACGAGCAGTACTTC
CDR3aa: CASSLRGGISYEQYF

abundance: few
len: 12
v_gene: TRBV20-1
j_gene: TRBJ1-5
d_gene: TRBD1
CDR3nt: TGCAGTGCTGAGACAGGGGATCAGCCCCAGCATTTT
CDR3aa: CSAETGDQPQHF